The text below deals with one T cell receptor (beta chain). The sample originates from a study of blood T cell repertoires in COVID-19. Background on the study: Acute and convalescent COVID-19 samples came from the United States, Italy and Spain.

Trimming removed 1 base from V and 0 bases from J, with 7 bases in between. The CDR3 is made up of 15 amino acids. The germline V gene encodes CDR1 MNHNS and CDR2 SASEGT. TCRdb's copy holds only in-frame clones and misses some; the assay was immunoSEQ multiplex PCR. Altogether around 71,000 clones are present, more than 70% being singletons, with the ten largest covering approximately 4.6%. The sequencing sample was made of peripheral blood. The origin of this receptor is a man older than 75 with acute or convalescent COVID-19. The V gene is TRBV6-1, the J gene TRBJ1-3, with D hard to call. The CDR3 bases are TGTGCCAGCAGTGAAGTAGATGGCTCTGGAAACACCATATATTTT. Translation gives CASSEVDGSGNTIYF.